The following is a T cell receptor (beta chain) sequence with its context. This record comes from a study of blood T cell repertoires in COVID-19. This table comes from immunoSEQ multiplex PCR, and its TCRdb copy is limited to in-frame clones, with some not included. This repertoire shows roughly 330,000 clones, around 90% found once; its top ten account for under 6.5%. Source material: PBMCs or T cells enriched from blood (not recorded which). The clonotype comes from a woman aged 30 to 39 who had recovered from COVID-19.

The CDR3: CASSLALDRGRPNGAGELFF. CDR3 in DNA: TGCGCCAGCAGCTTGGCCCTGGACAGGGGACGCCCTAATGGGGCCGGGGAGCTGTTTTTT. The chain links TRBV5-1 to TRBJ2-2; 9 bases map to TRBD1. Germline V gene data show CDR1 as SGHRS and CDR2 as YFSETQ. After removal of 0 bases from V and 6 bases from J, the junction contained 18 bases not matched to a gene. This CDR3 contains 20 residues. The full variable domain, completed using reference TRBV5-1 and TRBJ2-2, is KAGVTQTPRYLIKTRGQQVTLSCSPISGHRSVSWYQQTPGQGLQFLFEYFSETQRNKGNFPGRFSGRQFSNSRSEMNVSTLELGDSALYLCASSLALDRGRPNGAGELFFGEGSRLTVL.